A selection of T cell receptor beta chains follows, all from one sample in a study of T and B cells in COVID-19 patients. TCRdb reprocessed the multiplex PCR reads with MiXCR, giving one entry per CDR3 protein. Here the sample spans several hundred distinct CDR3 sequences, approximately 25% being singletons. Sequenced: blood. These receptors all come from a human donor with active COVID-19. Each CDR3 is given with its conserved first and last residue. The D gene is left open where the match is weak. Only part of the rows carry a size: once, few, many, or a class if the clone is expanded.

d_gene: TRBD2; v_gene: TRBV30; j_gene: TRBJ2-3; abundance: hyperexpanded; len: 18; CDR3aa: CAWSLDGTSTISTDTQYF; CDR3nt: TGTGCCTGGAGCCTCGACGGGACTAGTACTATTAGCACAGATACGCAGTATTTT
d_gene: -; v_gene: TRBV29-1; j_gene: TRBJ1-2; abundance: large; len: 8; CDR3aa: CSVGDLFF; CDR3nt: TGCAGCGTTGGGGACCTCTTCTTC
d_gene: TRBD2; v_gene: TRBV19; j_gene: TRBJ2-1; abundance: large; len: 15; CDR3aa: CASSIGTSGGREQFF; CDR3nt: TGTGCCAGTAGTATAGGGACTAGCGGGGGCCGGGAGCAGTTCTTC
d_gene: -; v_gene: TRBV30; j_gene: TRBJ2-2; abundance: medium-sized; len: 13; CDR3aa: CAWSVRSTGELFF; CDR3nt: TGTGCCTGGAGTGTCAGAAGCACCGGGGAGCTGTTTTTT
d_gene: -; v_gene: TRBV5-1; j_gene: TRBJ2-3; abundance: large; len: 15; CDR3aa: CASSLVGVPTDTQYF; CDR3nt: TGCGCCAGCAGCTTGGTAGGGGTCCCCACAGATACGCAGTATTTT
d_gene: -; v_gene: TRBV6-1; j_gene: TRBJ1-5; abundance: large; len: 14; CDR3aa: CASSFGQQNQPQHF; CDR3nt: TGTGCCAGCAGCTTCGGACAGCAAAATCAGCCCCAGCATTTT
d_gene: TRBD1; v_gene: TRBV18; j_gene: TRBJ1-1; abundance: medium-sized; len: 14; CDR3aa: CASIQGGMNTEAFF; CDR3nt: TGTGCCAGCATCCAGGGGGGAATGAACACTGAAGCTTTCTTT
d_gene: TRBD2; v_gene: TRBV6-1; j_gene: TRBJ2-1; abundance: large; len: 17; CDR3aa: CASSESSSGRSGNEQFF; CDR3nt: TGTGCCAGCAGTGAAAGCTCTAGCGGGAGGTCGGGGAATGAGCAGTTCTTC
d_gene: -; v_gene: TRBV15; j_gene: TRBJ2-2; abundance: large; len: 15; CDR3aa: CATSQGIGETGELFF; CDR3nt: TGTGCCACTTCGCAGGGTATCGGGGAAACCGGGGAGCTGTTTTTT
d_gene: -; v_gene: TRBV29-1; j_gene: TRBJ2-3; abundance: -; len: 14; CDR3aa: CSVASGTRTDTQYF; CDR3nt: TGCAGCGTCGCTTCCGGGACACGGACAGATACGCAGTATTTT
d_gene: TRBD2; v_gene: TRBV29-1; j_gene: TRBJ2-2; abundance: -; len: 19; CDR3aa: CSVEGVSGTSGSLAGELFF; CDR3nt: TGCAGCGTTGAAGGGGTTTCCGGGACTAGCGGGAGTTTGGCCGGGGAGCTGTTTTTT
d_gene: -; v_gene: TRBV30; j_gene: TRBJ1-3; abundance: large; len: 13; CDR3aa: CAWSPTDRNTIYF; CDR3nt: TGTGCCTGGAGTCCTACCGACAGAAACACCATATATTTT
d_gene: -; v_gene: TRBV7-3; j_gene: TRBJ2-3; abundance: medium-sized; len: 15; CDR3aa: CASSRDALGTDTQYF; CDR3nt: TGTGCCAGCAGCCGAGACGCCCTAGGCACAGATACGCAGTATTTT
d_gene: -; v_gene: TRBV30; j_gene: TRBJ1-3; abundance: large; len: 14; CDR3aa: CAWSVGGSGNTIYF; CDR3nt: TGTGCCTGGAGTGTAGGGGGGTCAGGAAACACCATATATTTT
d_gene: TRBD2; v_gene: TRBV13; j_gene: TRBJ2-7; abundance: large; len: 17; CDR3aa: CASSLDVVAGGSYEQYF; CDR3nt: TGTGCCAGCAGCTTAGATGTCGTAGCGGGGGGCTCCTACGAGCAGTACTTC
d_gene: -; v_gene: TRBV30; j_gene: TRBJ1-2; abundance: medium-sized; len: 14; CDR3aa: CAWRESGIHYGYTF; CDR3nt: TGTGCCTGGAGGGAATCAGGGATACACTATGGCTACACCTTC
d_gene: TRBD2; v_gene: TRBV29-1; j_gene: TRBJ2-1; abundance: hyperexpanded; len: 13; CDR3aa: CSVGLAGDNEQFF; CDR3nt: TGCAGCGTTGGACTAGCGGGAGATAATGAGCAGTTCTTC
d_gene: -; v_gene: TRBV6-5; j_gene: TRBJ2-1; abundance: large; len: 12; CDR3aa: CASSESHNEQFF; CDR3nt: TGTGCCAGCAGTGAGTCCCACAATGAGCAGTTCTTC
d_gene: -; v_gene: TRBV6-1; j_gene: TRBJ2-3; abundance: large; len: 15; CDR3aa: CASSEWALRTDTQYF; CDR3nt: TGTGCCAGCAGTGAATGGGCCCTACGAACAGATACGCAGTATTTT
d_gene: TRBD2; v_gene: TRBV7-9; j_gene: TRBJ2-5; abundance: medium-sized; len: 15; CDR3aa: CASSLGSSGVETQYF; CDR3nt: TGTGCCAGCAGCTTAGGTTCTAGCGGGGTAGAGACCCAGTACTTC
d_gene: -; v_gene: TRBV27; j_gene: TRBJ2-7; abundance: large; len: 13; CDR3aa: CASRYIQGYEQYF; CDR3nt: TGTGCCAGCAGATATATCCAGGGTTACGAGCAGTACTTC
d_gene: TRBD1; v_gene: TRBV29-1; j_gene: TRBJ2-2; abundance: few; len: 12; CDR3aa: CSALTGDGELFF; CDR3nt: TGCAGCGCCCTGACAGGGGACGGGGAGCTGTTTTTT
d_gene: -; v_gene: TRBV4-1; j_gene: TRBJ1-4; abundance: medium-sized; len: 15; CDR3aa: CASSQDGRGDEKLFF; CDR3nt: TGCGCCAGCAGCCAAGATGGGCGTGGTGATGAAAAACTGTTTTTT
d_gene: TRBD2; v_gene: TRBV5-6; j_gene: TRBJ2-1; abundance: -; len: 16; CDR3aa: CASSSPRTSGGREQFF; CDR3nt: TGTGCCAGCAGCTCGCCAAGGACTAGCGGGGGCCGGGAGCAGTTCTTC
d_gene: TRBD2; v_gene: TRBV5-6; j_gene: TRBJ2-3; abundance: large; len: 14; CDR3aa: CASRSGLAGRAQYF; CDR3nt: TGTGCCAGCAGGTCGGGACTAGCGGGAAGGGCGCAGTATTTT
d_gene: TRBD2; v_gene: TRBV29-1; j_gene: TRBJ2-2; abundance: -; len: 17; CDR3aa: CSVEEEVAGGNTGELFF; CDR3nt: TGCAGCGTTGAAGAGGAGGTAGCGGGAGGGAACACCGGGGAGCTGTTTTTT
d_gene: TRBD1; v_gene: TRBV19; j_gene: TRBJ2-6; abundance: medium-sized; len: 18; CDR3aa: CASSISNRGRSGANVLTF; CDR3nt: TGTGCCAGTAGTATCTCGAACAGGGGGCGGTCTGGGGCCAACGTCCTGACTTTC
d_gene: -; v_gene: TRBV5-1; j_gene: TRBJ1-1; abundance: medium-sized; len: 12; CDR3aa: CASSFGGTEAFF; CDR3nt: TGCGCCAGCAGCTTCGGAGGGACTGAAGCTTTCTTT
d_gene: -; v_gene: TRBV20-1; j_gene: TRBJ2-5; abundance: medium-sized; len: 13; CDR3aa: CSAREGYQETQYF; CDR3nt: TGCAGTGCTAGAGAAGGGTATCAAGAGACCCAGTACTTC
d_gene: -; v_gene: TRBV19; j_gene: TRBJ1-1; abundance: -; len: 15; CDR3aa: CASSMLPHGASEAFF; CDR3nt: TGTGCCAGTAGTATGTTGCCCCATGGGGCCAGTGAAGCTTTCTTT
d_gene: -; v_gene: TRBV4-2; j_gene: TRBJ1-1; abundance: few; len: 15; CDR3aa: CASSQDRGGFIEAFF; CDR3nt: TGTGCCAGCAGCCAAGACCGGGGGGGGTTTATCGAAGCTTTCTTT
d_gene: -; v_gene: TRBV20-1; j_gene: TRBJ2-7; abundance: once; len: 14; CDR3aa: CSARAASDKTGQYF; CDR3nt: TGCAGTGCTAGGGCCGCGTCAGATAAAACCGGGCAGTACTTC
d_gene: TRBD1; v_gene: TRBV6-4; j_gene: TRBJ2-1; abundance: large; len: 14; CDR3aa: CASSEDRAYNEQFF; CDR3nt: TGTGCCAGCAGTGAGGACAGGGCCTACAATGAGCAGTTCTTC
d_gene: TRBD1; v_gene: TRBV6-1; j_gene: TRBJ2-1; abundance: large; len: 15; CDR3aa: CASSSQTGGGNEQFF; CDR3nt: TGTGCCAGCAGCTCCCAGACAGGGGGAGGGAATGAGCAGTTCTTC
d_gene: -; v_gene: TRBV18; j_gene: TRBJ2-2; abundance: large; len: 14; CDR3aa: CASSPTGLTGELFF; CDR3nt: TGTGCCAGCTCACCGACAGGTCTCACCGGGGAGCTGTTTTTT
d_gene: -; v_gene: TRBV6-6; j_gene: TRBJ1-5; abundance: -; len: 13; CDR3aa: CASSYDTRQPQHF; CDR3nt: TGTGCCAGCAGTTACGACACCCGACAGCCCCAGCATTTT
d_gene: TRBD1; v_gene: TRBV12-3/TRBV12-4; j_gene: TRBJ2-1; abundance: medium-sized; len: 15; CDR3aa: CASSWDSFSYNEQFF; CDR3nt: TGTGCCAGCAGTTGGGACAGTTTCTCCTACAATGAGCAGTTCTTC
d_gene: -; v_gene: TRBV9; j_gene: TRBJ2-3; abundance: -; len: 14; CDR3aa: CASSLGSWTDTQYF; CDR3nt: TGTGCCAGCAGCCTGGGCTCCTGGACAGATACGCAGTATTTT
d_gene: -; v_gene: TRBV29-1; j_gene: TRBJ2-7; abundance: -; len: 13; CDR3aa: CSVEGGTFYEQYF; CDR3nt: TGCAGCGTTGAAGGGGGGACATTCTACGAGCAGTACTTC
d_gene: TRBD2; v_gene: TRBV7-2; j_gene: TRBJ2-1; abundance: medium-sized; len: 15; CDR3aa: CASSWGLAGNNEQFF; CDR3nt: TGTGCCAGCAGCTGGGGACTAGCGGGGAACAATGAGCAGTTCTTC
d_gene: -; v_gene: TRBV27; j_gene: TRBJ1-1; abundance: medium-sized; len: 12; CDR3aa: CASSLGGRAAFF; CDR3nt: TGTGCCAGCAGTTTAGGCGGGAGGGCGGCTTTCTTT
d_gene: TRBD2; v_gene: TRBV19; j_gene: TRBJ2-3; abundance: -; len: 15; CDR3aa: CASSIGGGRADTQYF; CDR3nt: TGTGCCAGTAGTATAGGGGGAGGGCGGGCAGATACGCAGTATTTT
d_gene: -; v_gene: TRBV19; j_gene: TRBJ1-5; abundance: large; len: 16; CDR3aa: CASSTSSARGMKPQHF; CDR3nt: TGTGCCAGTAGTACATCCTCAGCGCGGGGGATGAAGCCCCAGCATTTT
d_gene: TRBD2; v_gene: TRBV29-1; j_gene: TRBJ2-3; abundance: -; len: 18; CDR3aa: CSVEGPGTSGQSTDTQYF; CDR3nt: TGCAGCGTTGAGGGCCCCGGGACTAGCGGTCAGAGCACAGATACGCAGTATTTT
d_gene: TRBD2; v_gene: TRBV11-3; j_gene: TRBJ2-1; abundance: -; len: 16; CDR3aa: CASSLDVLAGEAEQFF; CDR3nt: TGTGCCAGCAGCTTAGATGTACTAGCGGGAGAAGCTGAGCAGTTCTTC
d_gene: TRBD1; v_gene: TRBV29-1; j_gene: TRBJ2-6; abundance: large; len: 18; CDR3aa: CSVVFLGQEDSGANVLTF; CDR3nt: TGCAGCGTTGTTTTTCTAGGACAGGAGGACTCTGGGGCCAACGTCCTGACTTTC
d_gene: -; v_gene: TRBV5-4; j_gene: TRBJ2-3; abundance: -; len: 13; CDR3aa: CTSLWQADDTQYF; CDR3nt: TGTACCAGCCTTTGGCAGGCGGACGATACGCAGTATTTT
d_gene: -; v_gene: TRBV30; j_gene: TRBJ1-1; abundance: large; len: 13; CDR3aa: CAWVRDYLGEAFF; CDR3nt: TGTGCCTGGGTCCGAGATTATCTGGGGGAAGCTTTCTTT
d_gene: -; v_gene: TRBV6-5; j_gene: TRBJ2-2; abundance: medium-sized; len: 12; CDR3aa: CASSYSTGELFF; CDR3nt: TGTGCCAGCAGTTACTCGACTGGGGAGCTGTTTTTT
d_gene: -; v_gene: TRBV6-1; j_gene: TRBJ2-7; abundance: large; len: 16; CDR3aa: CASSDFPLRSAYEQYF; CDR3nt: TGTGCCAGCAGTGACTTCCCCCTCCGCTCGGCCTACGAGCAGTACTTC